A selection of T cell receptor beta chains follows, all from one sample in a study of shared clonotypes between healthy human individuals. Sequenced by immunoSEQ multiplex PCR; TCRdb stores in-frame clones only, minus some. Among 950,000 to 1,100,000 clones listed, 70% to 80% were seen once. The sample consisted of memory CD4+ T cells sorted from blood. The receptor set was obtained from a man between 18 and 35 years old in good health. CDR3s include the opening cysteine and the closing phenylalanine or tryptophan.

>TRBV7-8|TRBJ1-5
CASSYRDRGQGQPQHF
>TRBV5-1|TRBJ2-1
CASSLETGIIYNEQFF
>TRBV6-1|TRBJ2-7
CASSEVAGPYEQYF
>TRBV18|TRBJ2-2
CASSPQPGELFF
>TRBV30|TRBJ1-4
CAWSYRAEDLFF
>TRBV7-2|TRBJ2-5
CASSLGFGSQETQYF
>TRBV5-6|TRBJ2-2
CASSPQAGTTGELFF
>TRBV21-1|TRBJ2-3
CASSKVGGLAGEASTDTQYF
>TRBV7-9|TRBJ1-4
CASSTIHEKLFF
>TRBV2|TRBJ2-2
CASRGQGASTGELFF
>TRBV6-4|TRBJ2-7
CASSDSTGGWEYF
>TRBV21-1|TRBJ2-7
CASSRTALSYEQYF
>TRBV30|TRBJ1-1
CAWSRTGKEGTEAFF
>TRBV30|TRBJ1-4
CAWSVGANEKLFF
>TRBV4-1|TRBJ1-2
CASSQDWGTGAYGYTF
>TRBV10-3|TRBJ2-3
CAISSGADTQYF
>TRBV29-1|TRBJ2-5
CSVDARGETQYF
>TRBV10-1|TRBJ2-3
CASRDKPDTQYF
>TRBV6-6|TRBJ2-3
CASSYGGLAGITQYF
>TRBV28|TRBJ2-7
CASSLVPYEQYF
>TRBV10-3|TRBJ2-3
CAIRGRGSTDTQYF
>TRBV25-1|TRBJ1-4
CASSEGMTAYNEKLFF
>TRBV18|TRBJ1-1
CASSPKTDTEAFF
>TRBV2|TRBJ1-6
CASSPKMASSPLHF
>TRBV5-6|TRBJ2-7
CASSLVVSGITYEQYF
>TRBV5-1|TRBJ2-5
CASSLRLAGTQETQYF
>TRBV7-9|TRBJ1-1
CASSLGLASRDTEALF
>TRBV30|TRBJ1-1
CAWSGITQGAEAFF
>TRBV27|TRBJ2-2
CASSRSSGGTNTGELFF
>TRBV19|TRBJ2-6
CGSRPGDLSGANVLTF
>TRBV12-5|TRBJ2-1
CASGLTSNNNEQFF
>TRBV5-4|TRBJ1-1
CASSLGAPGSTNTEAFF
>TRBV9|TRBJ2-7
CASSGRDSPTYEQYF
>TRBV4-1|TRBJ1-2
CASSLQGRGQGASYGYTF
>TRBV5-5|TRBJ1-5
CASSWDRARQPQHF
>TRBV5-1|TRBJ2-1
CASSKGLNNEQFF
>TRBV5-4|TRBJ2-5
CASSRGQGGGSETQYF
>TRBV7-2|TRBJ1-1
CASSPWVSSEAFF
>TRBV6-5|TRBJ2-7
CASRTGTGSREQYF
>TRBV10-3|TRBJ2-3
CATWGAVDTQYF
>TRBV5-1|TRBJ1-3
CASSLEPGISGNTIYF
>TRBV11-2|TRBJ2-1
CASSTRVGGGSYNEQFF
>TRBV6-1|TRBJ1-5
CASSPVSNQPQHF
>TRBV18|TRBJ2-4
CASSAATVGDIQYF
>TRBV18|TRBJ2-7
CASSPLGTSGRYEQYF
>TRBV18|TRBJ2-7
CASSPVGTGVYEQYF
>TRBV28|TRBJ2-7
CASRGTGSGSYEQYF
>TRBV28|TRBJ1-4
CASRLGQDKEKLFF
>TRBV14|TRBJ2-4
CASSDKAGFENIQYF
>TRBV7-2|TRBJ2-7
CASSPRDRGREQYF
>TRBV19|TRBJ1-5
CASSSNIQKGAQHF
>TRBV6-6|TRBJ1-5
CASTRDRVSNQPQHF
>TRBV7-2|TRBJ2-3
CASSPSGRTTDTQYF